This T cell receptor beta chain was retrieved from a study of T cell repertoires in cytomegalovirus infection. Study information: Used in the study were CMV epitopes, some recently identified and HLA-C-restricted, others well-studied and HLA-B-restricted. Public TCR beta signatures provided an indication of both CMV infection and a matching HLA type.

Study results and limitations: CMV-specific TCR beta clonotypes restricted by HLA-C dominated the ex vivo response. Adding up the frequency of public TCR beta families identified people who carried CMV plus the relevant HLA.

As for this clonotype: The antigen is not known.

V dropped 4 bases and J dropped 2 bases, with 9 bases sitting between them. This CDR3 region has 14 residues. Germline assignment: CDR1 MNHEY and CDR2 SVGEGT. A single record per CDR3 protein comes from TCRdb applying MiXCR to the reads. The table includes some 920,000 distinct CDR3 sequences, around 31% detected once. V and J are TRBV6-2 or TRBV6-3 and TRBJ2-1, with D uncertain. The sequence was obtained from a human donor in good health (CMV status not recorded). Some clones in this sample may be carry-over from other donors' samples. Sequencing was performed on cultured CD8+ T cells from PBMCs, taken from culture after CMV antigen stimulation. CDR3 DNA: TGTGCCAGCAGTTGGCTGACCCCCTACAATGAGCAGTTCTTC. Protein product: CASSWLTPYNEQFF.